The 20 T cell receptor beta chains given below trace back to one sample, sequenced in a study of T cells in Graves' hyperthyroidism and ophthalmopathy. Amplification targeted TCR beta CDR3 regions from RNA transcripts. The TCR CDR3 first-round RT-PCR relied on the HTBI primer set. TCRdb passed the multiplex PCR reads through MiXCR, listing each CDR3 protein once. The sample includes fewer than 850,000 distinct CDR3 sequences, approximately 15% seen only once; the top ten take around 16%. The material sequenced was blood. These receptors all come from a man aged 45-65 years with Graves' hyperthyroidism.

This clonotype was seen many times. The V call is TRBV28, the J call TRBJ1-2; 8 positions match TRBD1. The CDR3 totals 14 residues. CDR1 is MDHEN, CDR2 SYDVKM, per germline. After removal of 7 bases from V and 2 bases from J, the junction contained 6 bases not matched to a gene. The CDR3 region has the DNA TGTGCCAGCAACCTTCGGACAGGGAACTATGGCTACACCTTC. This sequence encodes CASNLRTGNYGYTF.

This clonotype has a count of ten or more. The chain joins TRBV12-3 or TRBV12-4 to TRBJ1-4, with a tentative D call TRBD1 (6 bases). The V end lost 7 bases, the J end lost 6 bases, and 12 bases lay between the germline ends. The CDR3 has 13 residues. The CDR3 reads CASKTGSHEKLFF. Written as DNA, the CDR3 is TGTGCCAGCAAAACAGGGAGTCATGAAAAACTGTTTTTT.

This clonotype was counted ten times or more. The V call is TRBV5-1, the J call TRBJ1-1; D may be TRBD1 (5 bases). CDR1 is SGHRS, CDR2 YFSETQ, per germline. V gave up 1 base and J gave up 4 bases, with 11 bases separating them. The CDR3 has 14 amino acids. CDR3 nucleotide sequence: TGCGCCAGCAGCTTGACACCTAGGGGCACTGAAGCTTTCTTT. It yields the protein CASSLTPRGTEAFF. Combining the CDR3 with reference TRBV5-1 and TRBJ1-1 gives the whole variable domain KAGVTQTPRYLIKTRGQQVTLSCSPISGHRSVSWYQQTPGQGLQFLFEYFSETQRNKGNFPGRFSGRQFSNSRSEMNVSTLELGDSALYLCASSLTPRGTEAFFGQGTRLTVV.

The rearrangement joins TRBV6-1 to TRBJ2-7; D could derive from TRBD1 or TRBD2 (5 bases each). This CDR3 is built from 15 residues. Germline V lookup: CDR1 MNHNS, CDR2 SASEGT. The ends were cut back, 4 bases at V and 4 bases at J, with 17 bases in the middle. The CDR3 bases are TGTGCCAGCAGTGGATTAACCGGGACCCTGTACGAGCAGTACTTC. Protein product: CASSGLTGTLYEQYF.

The rearrangement links TRBV20-1 to TRBJ2-5; 7 bases align to TRBD2. Per the germline V gene, CDR1 is DFQATT and CDR2 is SNEGSKA (reference sequence). With V trimmed by 2 bases and J by 0 bases, 3 bases remained unmatched. This CDR3 is 14 amino acids long. The CDR3 DNA sequence: TGCAGTGCTAGACTAGCGGCCAACCAAGAGACCCAGTACTTC. Amino acids: CSARLAANQETQYF.

This clonotype was counted ten times or more. The chain combines TRBV28 with TRBJ2-2, with D perhaps matching TRBD1 (5 bases). The germline gives CDR1 MDHEN, CDR2 SYDVKM. The CDR3 spans 14 residues. V was pared by 11 bases and J by 1 base, with 14 bases between. The CDR3 region has the DNA TGTGCCGCGAGCCTTCAGGGGAACACCGGGGAGCTGTTTTTT. Translating it yields CAASLQGNTGELFF.

The chain is built from TRBV6-5 and TRBJ2-1; tentatively, D is TRBD2 (6 bases). Germline-derived CDR1 and CDR2 are MNHEY and SVGAGI. The CDR3 totals 16 residues. V dropped 2 bases and J dropped 6 bases, with 17 bases sitting between them. The CDR3 here is CASSYEASADTNEQFF. In DNA, the CDR3 is TGTGCCAGCAGTTACGAGGCTAGCGCCGACACCAATGAGCAGTTCTTC.

This clonotype was picked up many times. The chain carries TRBV11-2 and TRBJ2-5; 11 bases map to TRBD2. This CDR3 comprises 16 residues. Germline-derived CDR1 and CDR2 are SGHAT and FQNNGV. The junction had 5 bases not matched to a gene; V was cut back by 1 base and J by 4 bases. The CDR3 DNA is TGTGCCAGCAGCTTAGCGGTACTAGCGGGAGTAGAGACCCAGTACTTC. It yields the protein CASSLAVLAGVETQYF. The full variable domain, its missing parts supplied by reference TRBV11-2 and TRBJ2-5, is EAGVAQSPRYKIIEKRQSVAFWCNPISGHATLYWYQQILGQGPKLLIQFQNNGVVDDSQLPKDRFSAERLKGVDSTLKIQPAKLEDSAVYLCASSLAVLAGVETQYFGPGTRLLVL.

This clonotype was found many times. The rearrangement uses TRBV20-1 and TRBJ2-1; 13 nucleotides agree with TRBD2. Germline trimming cut 6 bases from V and 12 bases from J; bases unmatched to any gene: 11. The CDR3 has 14 amino acids. The germline V gene encodes CDR1 DFQATT and CDR2 SNEGSKA (reference sequence). The CDR3 DNA sequence: TGCAGTGCACCCTGGACTAGCGGGAGAGATGGGCAGTTCTTC. Protein product: CSAPWTSGRDGQFF.

In this sample, this clonotype turned up many times. The genes are TRBV11-2 and TRBJ2-3; 11 bases align to TRBD2. CDR3 length: 16 residues. Looked up from germline, CDR1 is SGHAT and CDR2 is FQNNGV. With V trimmed by 1 base and J by 4 bases, 4 bases remained unmatched. In DNA form, the CDR3 reads TGTGCCAGCAGCTTAGCACTAGCGGGAGCAGCAGATACGCAGTATTTT. Translation gives CASSLALAGAADTQYF.

This clonotype was seen repeatedly, ten times or more. This chain uses TRBV5-6 with TRBJ1-5; a weak D match, TRBD1 (5 bases). V shed 5 bases and J shed 2 bases, with 11 bases lying between them. This CDR3 comprises 14 residues. Germline CDR1 reads SGHDT; CDR2 reads YYEEEE. The chain's CDR3 is CASSRGGGNQPQHF. The CDR3, as DNA: TGTGCCAGCAGTCGCGGGGGGGGCAATCAGCCCCAGCATTTT.

A few counts support this clonotype. Here the CDR3 reads CASSREGSHNEQFF. The CDR3 region has the DNA TGTGCCAGTAGCAGGGAGGGCAGCCACAATGAGCAGTTCTTC. V and J are TRBV19 and TRBJ2-1; TRBD2 agrees at 7 bases. CDR3 size: 14 residues. Trimming took 6 bases from V and 5 from J; bases not matched to a gene: 7. Germline V gene lookup returns CDR1 LNHDA and CDR2 SQIVND (reference sequence).

This sequence joins TRBV6-2 or TRBV6-3 and TRBJ2-7; 10 nucleotides align to TRBD1. V gave up 5 bases and J gave up 8 bases; unmatched junction bases: 6. Germline V gene sequence: CDR1 MNHEY, CDR2 SVGEGT. This CDR3 is built from 13 residues. The CDR3 protein is CASSHGTGAKQYF. The CDR3 region has the DNA TGTGCCAGCAGTCACGGGACAGGGGCCAAGCAGTACTTC.

In its sample, this clonotype was seen a few times. V and J are TRBV20-1 and TRBJ2-7; 9 bases fit TRBD2. The CDR3 runs 14 residues. Germline V lookup: CDR1 DFQATT, CDR2 SNEGSKA (reference sequence). The junction had 5 bases not matched to a gene; V was cut back by 5 bases and J by 0 bases. The CDR3 reads CSASAGGLSYEQYF. The CDR3 coding sequence is TGCAGTGCTTCAGCGGGAGGACTCTCCTACGAGCAGTACTTC.

This clonotype was detected many times. This chain uses TRBV20-1 with TRBJ2-7; possibly TRBD1 for D (6 bases). V gave up 3 bases and J gave up 3 bases, with 9 bases separating them. The CDR3 length is 12 residues. CDR1 DFQATT and CDR2 SNEGSKA come from the germline V gene (reference sequence). In DNA form, the CDR3 reads TGCAGTGCTAGTGAGGACAGCTACGAGCAGTACTTC. Amino acids: CSASEDSYEQYF.

This chain uses TRBV7-3 with TRBJ1-1; D perhaps matches TRBD1 (5 bases). Germline CDR1 SGHTA, CDR2 FQGTGA. V lost 2 bases and J lost 5, with 12 bases in between. The CDR3 sequence is 14 residues long. DNA for the CDR3: TGTGCCAGCAGCTTATCGGCAGGGAGTACTGAAGCTTTCTTT. Residues: CASSLSAGSTEAFF.

This clonotype was counted between two and nine times. The V gene is TRBV4-2, the J gene TRBJ2-4; D remains ambiguous. The germline CDR1 and CDR2 sequences are LGHNA and YNFKEQ. The CDR3 is 17 residues long. The germline V and J ends were trimmed by 1 base and 4 bases, with 17 bases remaining between them. The CDR3 here is CASSQGGGPKGKNIQYF. The CDR3 DNA is TGTGCCAGCAGCCAAGGGGGTGGTCCCAAGGGAAAAAACATTCAGTACTTC.

This clonotype was recorded many times. This rearrangement joins TRBV27 to TRBJ1-3; D gene uncertain. CDR3 size: 15 residues. The germline V gene encodes CDR1 MNHEY and CDR2 SMNVEV (reference sequence). V lost 3 bases and J 3 bases, leaving 12 bases between the germline ends. The CDR3 nucleotides read TGTGCCAGCAGTTTTGGACCGTCGGGTGGAAACACCATATATTTT. Translating gives CASSFGPSGGNTIYF.

The chain uses TRBV7-9 and TRBJ2-1; D not resolved. The CDR3 runs to 15 residues. V was trimmed by 5 bases and J by 3 bases, leaving 14 bases between them. The germline V gene encodes CDR1 SEHNR and CDR2 FQNEAQ (reference sequence). The CDR3 spells CASSPTLEFYNEQFF. DNA for the CDR3: TGTGCCAGCAGCCCTACTTTGGAATTCTACAATGAGCAGTTCTTC.

This clonotype was observed at least ten times. This chain links TRBV2 with TRBJ1-5, with no clear D. Germline V lookup: CDR1 SNHLY, CDR2 FYNNEI. Trimming removed 2 bases at V and 7 bases at J, with 12 bases between. This CDR3 has 14 residues. CDR3 sequence (DNA): TGTGCCAGCAGTGAAAAGTCGTCCCGCCAGCCCCAGCATTTT. Translated: CASSEKSSRQPQHF.